These 19 T cell receptor beta chains were sequenced from one sample in a study of blood T cell repertoires in COVID-19. Sequenced by immunoSEQ multiplex PCR; TCRdb stores in-frame clones only, minus some. The sample consists of some 290,000 clones, 90% of them appearing once. The sequenced sample was PBMCs or T cells enriched from blood (not recorded which). The source is a woman aged 25 to 39 who had been exposed to COVID-19.

V and J are TRBV5-1 and TRBJ2-1; TRBD2 matches 10 bases. The CDR3 is 15 amino acids. The germline gives CDR1 SGHRS, CDR2 YFSETQ. Germline trimming cut 4 bases from V and 6 bases from J; bases unmatched to any gene: 7. The CDR3 sequence is CASSHLAGEVNEQFF. CDR3 DNA: TGCGCCAGCAGCCATCTAGCGGGGGAAGTCAATGAGCAGTTCTTC.

This chain connects TRBV9 to TRBJ2-2; possibly TRBD1 for D (5 bases). From germline, CDR1 is SGDLS and CDR2 YYNGEE. The CDR3 length is 17 residues. V lost 0 bases to trimming and J lost 4 bases, with 16 bases between them. CDR3 sequence reads: CASSVAPGRIGTGELFF. The CDR3 bases are TGTGCCAGCAGCGTAGCCCCAGGGCGGATCGGCACCGGGGAGCTGTTTTTT. Variable domain in full (rest from reference TRBV9 and TRBJ2-2): DSGVTQTPKHLITATGQRVTLRCSPRSGDLSVYWYQQSLDQGLQFLIQYYNGEERAKGNILERFSAQQFPDLHSELNLSSLELGDSALYFCASSVAPGRIGTGELFFGEGSRLTVL.

This clone was seen a few times. The V and J genes are TRBV7-9 and TRBJ1-3; 9 nucleotides align to TRBD1. CDR3 size: 15 residues. J was trimmed by 7 bases and V by 4 bases; bases with no gene match: 8. From germline, CDR1 is SEHNR and CDR2 FQNEAQ (reference sequence). CDR3 coding DNA: TGTGCCAGCAGCTCAGGGACAGGGAGAGGTAACACCATATATTTT. Protein sequence: CASSSGTGRGNTIYF.

The genes are TRBV12-3 or TRBV12-4 and TRBJ1-1; D gene uncertain. The CDR3 extends over 12 amino acids. The V end was cut by 6 bases, the J end by 4 bases, with 9 bases between. Here the CDR3 DNA reads TGTGCCAGCAGGCCTGAGGTCACTGAAGCTTTCTTT. Translating it yields CASRPEVTEAFF.

V is TRBV29-1 and J is TRBJ2-7, with 9 bases matching TRBD1. CDR3 length equals 14 residues. The J segment lost 5 bases and the V segment lost 6 bases, leaving 11 bases of the junction unmatched. Germline assignment: CDR1 SQVTM and CDR2 ANQGSEA. The CDR3 DNA sequence: TGCAGCGTAGCAATTGGACAGGGGTCCCACGAGCAGTACTTC. Its protein product is CSVAIGQGSHEQYF.

CDR3: CATSDPTDSSYEQYF. The CDR3, as DNA: TGTGCCACCAGTGACCCGACAGATTCCTCCTACGAGCAGTACTTC. This sequence joins TRBV24-1 and TRBJ2-7; TRBD1 might be the D (5 bases). Trimming removed 4 bases from V and 0 bases from J, with 12 bases in between. Per the germline V gene, CDR1 is KGHDR and CDR2 is SFDVKD. The CDR3 is 15 amino acids.

This rearrangement joins TRBV7-2 to TRBJ2-3, with D perhaps matching TRBD2 (6 bases). Trimming shortened V by 4 bases and J by 6 bases, and 17 bases separated the two germline ends. The CDR3 is made up of 15 amino acids. From germline, CDR1 is SGHTA and CDR2 FQGNSA. In DNA, the CDR3 is TGTGCCAGCAGCTCCCGCGGGGTACGGTCGGATACGCAGTATTTT. Its protein product is CASSSRGVRSDTQYF.

The chain employs TRBV19 and TRBJ1-2; D gene unclear. Germline V CDR1 and CDR2: LNHDA, SQIVND (reference sequence). Trimming cost V 0 bases and J 6 bases, with 8 bases left between them. The CDR3 length is 13 residues. The DNA of the CDR3 is TGTGCCAGTAGTATAGATTCGGGGAATGGCTACACCTTC. Its protein product is CASSIDSGNGYTF. Supplemented by reference TRBV19 and TRBJ1-2, the full variable domain reads DGGITQSPKYLFRKEGQNVTLSCEQNLNHDAMYWYRQDPGQGLRLIYYSQIVNDFQKGDIAEGYSVSREKKESFPLTVTSAQKNPTAFYLCASSIDSGNGYTFGSGTRLTVV.

This chain uses TRBV6-5 with TRBJ1-2; D is unresolved. V lost 0 bases and J lost 4, with 6 bases in between. The germline gives CDR1 MNHEY, CDR2 SVGAGI. CDR3 length equals 13 residues. CDR3 protein: CASSYSTTYGYTF. The CDR3 coding sequence is TGTGCCAGCAGTTACTCGACTACCTATGGCTACACCTTC.

V is TRBV5-1 and J is TRBJ2-7; 7 bases match TRBD1. Trimming cost V 3 bases and J 2 bases; bases outside gene matches: 2. CDR1 and CDR2 from the germline V gene are SGHRS and YFSETQ. The CDR3 runs 13 residues. CDR3 nucleotide sequence: TGCGCCAGCAGCTGGGGGACAGCCTACGAGCAGTACTTC. The encoded protein is CASSWGTAYEQYF. The variable domain in full, with the rest retrieved from reference TRBV5-1 and TRBJ2-7, is KAGVTQTPRYLIKTRGQQVTLSCSPISGHRSVSWYQQTPGQGLQFLFEYFSETQRNKGNFPGRFSGRQFSNSRSEMNVSTLELGDSALYLCASSWGTAYEQYFGPGTRLTVT.

The genes are TRBV15 and TRBJ1-5; the D is unclear. In germline, CDR1 is LNHNV, CDR2 YYDKDF (reference sequence). The CDR3 runs 14 residues. The V and J ends lost 1 base and 1 base respectively, with 5 bases between them. The CDR3 sequence: CATSRGGSNQPQHF. The CDR3 DNA reads as TGTGCCACCAGCAGAGGCGGAAGCAATCAGCCCCAGCATTTT.

The chain is built from TRBV2 and TRBJ1-6; D is uncertain. CDR1 is SNHLY, CDR2 FYNNEI, per germline. The CDR3 length is 15 residues. Trimming stripped 4 bases from V and 7 bases from J, with 14 bases between. CDR3 in DNA: TGTGCCAGCAGTGCCCGGCCAGAGGGCAATTCACCCCTCCACTTT. This codes for CASSARPEGNSPLHF.

V gene TRBV2 combines with J gene TRBJ1-2; possibly TRBD1 for D (6 bases). V lost 6 bases, J lost 3 bases, and 11 bases lay in between. The CDR3 runs 13 residues. In germline, CDR1 is SNHLY, CDR2 FYNNEI. CDR3 sequence reads: CASRNRVDYGYTF. As DNA, the CDR3 is TGTGCCAGCAGGAACAGGGTGGACTATGGCTACACCTTC.

This clone was detected only once. The V gene is TRBV28, the J gene TRBJ1-5; D might be TRBD1 (6 bases). CDR1 and CDR2 from the germline V gene are MDHEN and SYDVKM. The V gene lost 6 bases and the J gene lost 0 bases, with 18 bases spanning the gap. The CDR3 extends over 17 amino acids. In nucleotides, the CDR3 is TGTGCCAGCAGGGGCCGGACAGACCCGTATAGCAATCAGCCCCAGCATTTT. Encoded protein: CASRGRTDPYSNQPQHF.

This sequence joins TRBV6-5 and TRBJ2-7; no firm D call. The germline CDR1 and CDR2 sequences are MNHEY and SVGAGI. CDR3 length: 12 amino acids. Trimming removed 0 bases at V and 7 bases at J, with 7 bases between. The CDR3 DNA reads TGTGCCAGCAGTTACTCGGGCCGAGAGCAGTACTTC. Its protein product is CASSYSGREQYF.

The chain joins TRBV5-1 to TRBJ2-3; a weak D match, TRBD2 (5 bases). V was clipped by 0 bases and J by 0 bases, with 17 bases between them. The CDR3 has 18 amino acids. Germline V gene lookup returns CDR1 SGHRS and CDR2 YFSETQ. DNA of the CDR3: TGCGCCAGCAGCTTGGCCCCAATCCGACGGGGAAGCACAGATACGCAGTATTTT. Residues: CASSLAPIRRGSTDTQYF.

This clone has only one observation. The chain is built from TRBV18 and TRBJ1-2, with 8 bases matching TRBD1. This CDR3 contains 16 residues. V was pared by 3 bases and J by 4 bases, with 10 bases of the junction left unmatched. Germline V gene sequence: CDR1 KGHSH, CDR2 LQKENI. Here the CDR3 reads CASSPIEAGGTYGYTF. CDR3 bases: TGTGCCAGCTCACCTATTGAAGCAGGGGGCACCTATGGCTACACCTTC.

The rearrangement joins TRBV5-1 to TRBJ1-5; weak D call: TRBD1 (5 bases). Germline-derived CDR1 and CDR2 are SGHRS and YFSETQ. The CDR3 is 15 residues long. With 0 bases removed from V and 7 bases from J, the gap between germline ends came to 14 bases. The CDR3 coding sequence is TGCGCCAGCAGCTTGGAACCCGGGGGTAAGCAGCCCCAGCATTTT. Amino acid sequence: CASSLEPGGKQPQHF.

This chain joins TRBV7-9 and TRBJ1-4, with 7 positions matching TRBD1. After removal of 4 bases from V and 11 bases from J, the junction contained 7 bases not matched to a gene. The CDR3 is made up of 13 amino acids. Germline lookup yields CDR1 SEHNR and CDR2 FQNEAQ (reference sequence). The CDR3 spells CASSSDRVRKLFF. The DNA for the CDR3 is TGTGCCAGCAGCTCCGACAGGGTTAGGAAACTGTTTTTT. Variable domain in full (rest from reference TRBV7-9 and TRBJ1-4): DTGVSQNPRHKITKRGQNVTFRCDPISEHNRLYWYRQTLGQGPEFLTYFQNEAQLEKSRLLSDRFSAERPKGSFSTLEIQRTEQGDSAMYLCASSSDRVRKLFFGSGTQLSVL.